The 32 T cell receptor beta chains below were found in one sample sequenced in a study of blood T cell repertoires in COVID-19. Produced via immunoSEQ multiplex PCR; TCRdb's table is partial and in-frame only. The data hold 25,000 to 30,000 clones, with roughly 93% observed a single time. Sequenced: peripheral blood. Receptor source: a woman between 65 and 79 years old with COVID-19, enrolled during active disease.

The chain employs TRBV28 and TRBJ2-2, with D perhaps matching TRBD1 (5 bases). V lost 3 bases, J lost 0 bases, and 11 bases lay in between. The CDR3 is 16 residues long. The V gene's germline CDR1 is MDHEN and CDR2 SYDVKM. CDR3 sequence: CASSLMGQTNTGELFF. The CDR3 nucleotides are TGTGCCAGCAGTTTGATGGGGCAGACGAACACCGGGGAGCTGTTTTTT.

The rearrangement joins TRBV18 to TRBJ2-5; 7 nucleotides align to TRBD2. With V trimmed by 3 bases and J by 5 bases, 3 bases remained unmatched. CDR3 length: 13 residues. Germline values: CDR1 KGHSH, CDR2 LQKENI. The CDR3 loop is CASSPTGGETQYF. In DNA form, the CDR3 reads TGTGCCAGCTCACCCACCGGGGGGGAGACCCAGTACTTC.

The chain links TRBV19 to TRBJ2-1; TRBD1 agrees at 8 bases. V shed 3 bases and J 5 bases; nucleotides not matched to a gene: 6. From germline, CDR1 is LNHDA and CDR2 SQIVND (reference sequence). This CDR3 is 15 amino acids long. The CDR3 region is CASSIAGGADNEQFF. The DNA of the CDR3 is TGTGCCAGTAGTATCGCAGGGGGCGCGGACAATGAGCAGTTCTTC. Full variable domain (missing parts from reference TRBV19 and TRBJ2-1): DGGITQSPKYLFRKEGQNVTLSCEQNLNHDAMYWYRQDPGQGLRLIYYSQIVNDFQKGDIAEGYSVSREKKESFPLTVTSAQKNPTAFYLCASSIAGGADNEQFFGPGTRLTVL.

V gene TRBV9 combines with J gene TRBJ1-4, with D perhaps TRBD1 (6 bases). CDR1 and CDR2 (germline): SGDLS, YYNGEE. V was clipped by 4 bases and J by 8 bases, with 18 bases between them. The CDR3 contains 15 residues. CDR3 region: CASSREAGVGEKLFF. DNA of the CDR3: TGTGCCAGCAGCAGAGAAGCAGGGGTAGGGGAAAAACTGTTTTTT.

This chain's CDR3 is CASSDLAGGPVTGELFF. The CDR3 DNA is TGTGCCAGCAGTGATCTAGCGGGAGGGCCGGTCACCGGGGAGCTGTTTTTT. This sequence joins TRBV6-1 and TRBJ2-2, with 12 bases fitting TRBD2. Germline V gene sequence: CDR1 MNHNS, CDR2 SASEGT. J was trimmed by 4 bases and V by 3 bases; bases with no gene match: 6. The CDR3 extends over 17 amino acids.

The CDR3 loop reads CASRTSGSYNEQFF. The CDR3 DNA follows: TGTGCCAGCCGAACTAGCGGGAGTTACAATGAGCAGTTCTTC. J is TRBJ2-1 and V is TRBV27; 11 bases match TRBD2. In germline, CDR1 is MNHEY, CDR2 SMNVEV (reference sequence). The CDR3 covers 14 residues. V was pared by 8 bases and J by 4 bases, with 4 bases of the junction left unmatched.

This chain uses TRBV2 with TRBJ2-2; 8 positions match TRBD1. CDR3 size: 15 residues. CDR1 is SNHLY, CDR2 FYNNEI, per germline. J gave up 2 bases and V 5 bases, and 4 bases lay outside the gene matches. CDR3 coding DNA: TGTGCCAGCAGTCAGGACAGGGCCAACACCGGGGAGCTGTTTTTT. Protein sequence: CASSQDRANTGELFF.

There are a few counts of this clone. J is TRBJ1-1 and V is TRBV6-2 or TRBV6-3, with 7 bases matching TRBD1. Per the germline V gene, CDR1 is MNHEY and CDR2 is SVGEGT. The CDR3 sequence is 15 residues long. Losses at the gene ends were 5 bases for V and 1 base for J; bases not matched to a gene: 7. The CDR3 DNA reads as TGTGCCAGCAGTAGACAGGGCCCGAGGAACACTGAAGCTTTCTTT. Protein product: CASSRQGPRNTEAFF.

V usage is TRBV27 and J usage is TRBJ2-5, with 7 bases matching TRBD1. Trimming removed 5 bases from V and 1 base from J; junction bases left unmatched: 7. CDR1 is MNHEY and CDR2 is SMNVEV in the germline V gene (reference sequence). This CDR3 has 15 amino acids. This chain's CDR3 is CASSDTGAPQETQYF. CDR3 nucleotide sequence: TGTGCCAGCAGTGATACAGGGGCTCCCCAAGAGACCCAGTACTTC.

The rearrangement uses TRBV18 and TRBJ2-5, with 8 bases aligning to TRBD1. The ends lost 1 base at V and 2 bases at J; junction bases unmatched: 3. The germline V gene encodes CDR1 KGHSH and CDR2 LQKENI. The CDR3 contains 15 residues. CDR3 amino acids: CASSPLQGAQETQYF. CDR3 nucleotides: TGTGCCAGCTCACCACTCCAGGGGGCGCAAGAGACCCAGTACTTC.

The chain combines TRBV7-2 with TRBJ2-2; 8 positions agree with TRBD2. Losses at the gene ends were 2 bases for V and 3 bases for J; bases not matched to a gene: 5. CDR3 size: 16 residues. In germline, CDR1 is SGHTA, CDR2 FQGNSA. CDR3 loop: CASSLYSGSDTGELFF. The CDR3 bases are TGTGCCAGCAGCTTATACAGCGGGAGCGACACCGGGGAGCTGTTTTTT.

The chain is built from TRBV10-3 and TRBJ2-7; possible D gene TRBD2, 5 bases. Germline lookup yields CDR1 ENHRY and CDR2 SYGVKD. The CDR3 runs to 12 residues. Trimming left V 1 base short and J 9 bases short, with 10 bases between. CDR3 sequence: CAISEFGELQYF. In nucleotides, the CDR3 is TGTGCCATCAGTGAGTTCGGGGAACTGCAGTACTTC.

The chain couples TRBV28 to TRBJ1-1; possible D gene TRBD1, 6 bases. Trimming cost V 1 base and J 8 bases, with 17 bases left between them. Germline CDR1 and CDR2: MDHEN and SYDVKM. The CDR3 is made up of 15 amino acids. The CDR3 region has the DNA TGTGCCAGCAGTTTATTCTCGGACTGGGACAACGAAGCTTTCTTT. This sequence encodes CASSLFSDWDNEAFF.

V usage is TRBV19 and J usage is TRBJ2-3; TRBD1 is a possible D gene (6 bases). The CDR3 length is 17 residues. The germline V gene has CDR1 LNHDA and CDR2 SQIVND (reference sequence). Trimming removed 6 bases at V and 5 bases at J, with 24 bases between. The CDR3 loop is CASSKYRDIGRKDTQYF. Here the CDR3 DNA reads TGTGCCAGTAGCAAATACCGGGACATCGGACGGAAAGATACGCAGTATTTT. The entire variable domain, with the rest obtained from reference TRBV19 and TRBJ2-3, is as follows: DGGITQSPKYLFRKEGQNVTLSCEQNLNHDAMYWYRQDPGQGLRLIYYSQIVNDFQKGDIAEGYSVSREKKESFPLTVTSAQKNPTAFYLCASSKYRDIGRKDTQYFGPGTRLTVL.

The chain has TRBV3-1 (or the pseudogene TRBV3-2) and TRBJ2-7; D is perhaps TRBD1 (6 bases). V lost 4 bases to trimming and J lost 4 bases, with 11 bases between them. This CDR3 region has 13 residues. Germline CDR1 is LGHDT and CDR2 is YNNKEL (reference sequence). The CDR3 DNA sequence: TGTGCCAGCAGCCTCACGACAGGTTACGAGCAGTACTTC. Protein product: CASSLTTGYEQYF.

The chain is built from TRBV28 and TRBJ2-2; the match to TRBD2 covers 14 bases. Trimming at V came to 6 bases and at J to 8 bases, leaving 8 bases not matched to a gene. The CDR3 length is 16 residues. Per the germline V gene, CDR1 is MDHEN and CDR2 is SYDVKM. CDR3 in amino acids: CASRPPGLAGVGELFF. The CDR3, as DNA: TGTGCCAGCAGACCCCCGGGACTAGCGGGAGTGGGGGAGCTGTTTTTT.

V is TRBV27 and J is TRBJ2-7; TRBD1 aligns across 8 bases. With V trimmed by 6 bases and J by 9 bases, 13 bases remained unmatched. Per germline, CDR1 MNHEY and CDR2 SMNVEV (reference sequence). The CDR3 extends over 14 amino acids. The CDR3 is CASRSGQGEVGQYF. The CDR3 coding sequence is TGTGCCAGCAGGTCCGGACAGGGTGAGGTGGGGCAGTACTTC.

The chain is built from TRBV28 and TRBJ1-6; possible D gene TRBD1, 5 bases. Germline V gene lookup returns CDR1 MDHEN and CDR2 SYDVKM. Trimming stripped 8 bases from V and 10 bases from J, with 30 bases between. The CDR3 extends over 18 amino acids. CDR3 nucleotides: TGTGCCAGCCTTTCTACATTTTTTACAGGCGGAGTGCGGTCACCCCTCCACTTT. It yields the protein CASLSTFFTGGVRSPLHF.

This chain connects TRBV12-3 or TRBV12-4 to TRBJ1-2; TRBD1 agrees at 8 bases. V was clipped by 6 bases and J by 4 bases; unmatched bases: 4. The CDR3 runs to 13 residues. The CDR3 DNA follows: TGTGCCAGCAGGAGGACAGGGTTCTATGGCTACACCTTC. It is translated as CASRRTGFYGYTF.

This chain links TRBV28 with TRBJ1-2, with 7 bases lining up with TRBD1. The germline V gene has CDR1 MDHEN and CDR2 SYDVKM. The CDR3 runs 17 residues. Losses at the gene ends were 7 bases for V and 8 bases for J; bases not matched to a gene: 22. This chain's CDR3 is CASIMHSFRQGINGYTF. In DNA, the CDR3 is TGTGCCAGCATCATGCATAGTTTTAGACAGGGAATTAACGGCTACACCTTC.

The rearrangement links TRBV27 to TRBJ1-1; TRBD1 matches at 7 bases. V lost 4 bases, J lost 5 bases, and 7 bases stayed unmatched. The CDR3 sequence is 14 residues long. Germline V gene data show CDR1 as MNHEY and CDR2 as SMNVEV (reference sequence). The CDR3 nucleotides are TGTGCCAGCAGTTCTGAAACAGGGGCGACTGAAGCTTTCTTT. The encoded protein is CASSSETGATEAFF.

The CDR3 DNA reads as TGCGCCAGCAGCTTGGAGGCGGCCGGGGAGCTGTTTTTT. As protein: CASSLEAAGELFF. This chain uses TRBV5-1 with TRBJ2-2; D is ambiguous. The germline V gene encodes CDR1 SGHRS and CDR2 YFSETQ. V shed 0 bases and J shed 6 bases, with 6 bases lying between them. The CDR3 consists of 13 residues.

The rearrangement uses TRBV2 and TRBJ2-2; the match to TRBD2 covers 14 bases. The V segment lost 7 bases and the J segment 5 bases; nucleotides outside the gene matches: 3. The CDR3 consists of 15 residues. The germline V gene encodes CDR1 SNHLY and CDR2 FYNNEI. The CDR3: CASKGLAGVTGELFF. The CDR3 DNA sequence: TGTGCCAGCAAGGGACTAGCGGGAGTTACCGGGGAGCTGTTTTTT.

The V call is TRBV21-1, the J call TRBJ2-2; TRBD1, the D gene given by the table, was not confirmed from the DNA. TRBV21-1 is annotated as a pseudogene. There are 18 residues in the CDR3. The CDR3 sequence is CASSNNRDRVTSTGELFF. DNA of the CDR3: TGTGCCAGCAGCAACAACAGGGACAGGGTGACGTCCACCGGGGAGCTGTTTTTT.

This clone occurred once. The chain links TRBV5-4 to TRBJ2-1; tentatively, D is TRBD2 (6 bases). Germline V gives CDR1 SGHNT, CDR2 YYREEE (reference sequence). Trimming took off 2 bases at V and 0 bases at J, with 15 bases between the two ends. This CDR3 contains 17 residues. CDR3 residues: CASSFRGGVSSYNEQFF. CDR3 coding DNA: TGTGCCAGCAGCTTTCGGGGCGGGGTTAGCTCCTACAATGAGCAGTTCTTC.

The V call is TRBV7-2, the J call TRBJ2-5; 12 positions match TRBD2. Germline loops: CDR1 SGHTA, CDR2 FQGNSA. The trim removed 5 bases at V and 4 bases at J, leaving 5 bases unmatched. The CDR3 has 15 amino acids. The CDR3 DNA follows: TGTGCCAGCAGCCCCCTAGCGGGAGGGGTAGAGACCCAGTACTTC. This encodes CASSPLAGGVETQYF.

V and J are TRBV12-5 and TRBJ2-2; 9 bases match TRBD1. The trim removed 1 base at V and 6 bases at J, leaving 9 bases unmatched. This CDR3 spans 17 amino acids. Per the germline V gene, CDR1 is LGHNT and CDR2 is FRNRAP. The DNA of the CDR3 is TGTGCTAGTGGTTTGGCCGCGGAGACAGGGGGACCCGGGGAGCTGTTTTTT. Translated, it gives CASGLAAETGGPGELFF.

The J gene is TRBJ2-5, the V gene TRBV2; 10 nucleotides match TRBD1. CDR1 is SNHLY and CDR2 is FYNNEI in the germline V gene. This CDR3 comprises 14 residues. V was clipped by 11 bases and J by 4 bases; unmatched bases: 10. The DNA of the CDR3 is TGTGCCGGAGGGAGACAGGGGGCCGGAGAGACCCAGTACTTC. Encoded protein: CAGGRQGAGETQYF.

The V gene is TRBV24-1, the J gene TRBJ1-2, with TRBD1 matching over 8 bases. Germline CDR1 reads KGHDR; CDR2 reads SFDVKD. The V and J ends lost 5 bases and 4 bases, in that order; junction bases with no gene match: 11. CDR3 length equals 16 residues. The CDR3, as DNA: TGTGCCACCAGTGGAATTCCCGGGACAGGAGGCTATGGCTACACCTTC. Translating it yields CATSGIPGTGGYGYTF.

The chain carries TRBV7-2 and TRBJ2-1, with 9 bases lining up with TRBD2. The CDR3 loop spans 14 amino acids. CDR1 and CDR2 (germline): SGHTA, FQGNSA. The trim removed 6 bases at V and 2 bases at J, leaving 2 bases unmatched. The CDR3, as DNA: TGTGCCAGCAGGACTAGCGGTGCCTACAATGAGCAGTTCTTC. Its translation: CASRTSGAYNEQFF. Full variable domain (remainder filled in from reference TRBV7-2 and TRBJ2-1): GAGVSQSPSNKVTEKGKDVELRCDPISGHTALYWYRQSLGQGLEFLIYFQGNSAPDKSGLPSDRFSAERTGGSVSTLTIQRTQQEDSAVYLCASRTSGAYNEQFFGPGTRLTVL.

V is TRBV19 and J is TRBJ1-3; D is possibly TRBD1 (6 bases). CDR1 and CDR2 (germline): LNHDA, SQIVND (reference sequence). Deletions cut 3 bases from V and 0 bases from J, with 9 bases between. This CDR3 contains 15 residues. In DNA form, the CDR3 reads TGTGCCAGTAGTATGGGGGCAGACTCTGGAAACACCATATATTTT. It is translated as CASSMGADSGNTIYF.

This chain joins TRBV11-2 and TRBJ2-3, with 8 bases identical to TRBD1. Germline loops: CDR1 SGHAT, CDR2 FQNNGV. Trimming removed 1 base from V and 0 bases from J; junction bases left unmatched: 0. CDR3 length: 15 amino acids. CDR3 sequence: CASSLGQGSTDTQYF. The CDR3 DNA is TGTGCCAGCAGCTTAGGACAGGGGAGCACAGATACGCAGTATTTT.